Below, 5 T cell receptor beta chains from the same sample are listed, as sequenced in a study of T cells in localized non-small cell lung cancer. Assay: immunoSEQ multiplex PCR; the TCRdb copy retains only in-frame clones and omits some. Among around 36,000 clones, 80% to 85% were seen once, and the ten largest hold around 7.5%. This specimen consisted of peripheral blood mononuclear cells, obtained before any cancer treatment. Source of these receptors: a male donor at least 60 years old with stage II lung adenocarcinoma.

The rearrangement joins TRBV5-1 to TRBJ1-1, with a possible D match to TRBD1 (5 bases). CDR3 length: 14 amino acids. Germline CDR1 reads SGHRS; CDR2 reads YFSETQ. Trimming pared 0 bases from V and 11 bases from J, leaving 17 bases between. CDR3 DNA: TGCGCCAGCAGCTTGGAGGGCCAGGGAGCGGACGCTTTCTTT. Translated, it gives CASSLEGQGADAFF.

The chain recombines TRBV30 with TRBJ1-5, with a tentative D call TRBD1 (6 bases). Germline loops: CDR1 GTSNPN, CDR2 SVGIG (reference sequence). The CDR3 loop spans 13 amino acids. V was shortened by 3 bases and J by 3 bases, with 9 bases between the two germline ends. The CDR3 reads CAWSGTNNQPQHF. The CDR3 DNA follows: TGTGCCTGGAGCGGGACAAACAATCAGCCCCAGCATTTT.

This clone showed up just once. V is TRBV10-3 and J is TRBJ1-1, with a tentative D call TRBD1 (5 bases). In germline, CDR1 is ENHRY, CDR2 SYGVKD. The CDR3 consists of 15 residues. Trimming left V 8 bases short and J 2 bases short, with 18 bases between. The CDR3, as DNA: TGTGCCATCGCCCAAGGGGAAGAGGGAAACACTGAAGCTTTCTTT. Translating gives CAIAQGEEGNTEAFF.

This chain uses TRBV30 with TRBJ1-3, with a weak D call TRBD1 (6 bases). Germline CDR1 is GTSNPN and CDR2 is SVGIG (reference sequence). V lost 5 bases and J 0 bases, leaving 17 bases between the germline ends. The CDR3 loop spans 16 amino acids. The CDR3 region has the DNA TGTGCCTGGGGGGGCAGGGGCGGAAGCTCTGGAAACACCATATATTTT. Translated: CAWGGRGGSSGNTIYF.

The V gene is TRBV28, the J gene TRBJ2-7; D gene unclear. Trimming pared 7 bases from V and 3 bases from J, leaving 16 bases between. The CDR3 sequence is 14 residues long. From germline, CDR1 is MDHEN and CDR2 SYDVKM. The CDR3 DNA reads TGTGCCAGCACCTTGGGGTCGCTCCACTACGAGCAGTACTTC. This sequence encodes CASTLGSLHYEQYF.